This entry lists 5 T cell receptor beta chains sequenced from one sample in a study of blood T cells in healthy people across ages. Then a second PCR, running about 6 to 12 cycles, was carried out with a sample-barcoded 5' primer and a J-beta primer mix. TCRdb re-analysed the 5' RACE reads in MiXCR, keeping a single row per CDR3 protein. Found here are hundreds of thousands of distinct CDR3 sequences, about 21% of them singletons; the top ten hold 3.5% to 4%. The specimen was blood. The receptors were sampled from a man aged 70-80 years in good health.

This clonotype has more than one count but fewer than ten. The V call is TRBV20-1, the J call TRBJ2-1; TRBD1 aligns across 12 bases. V lost 6 bases and J lost 8; bases outside the gene matches: 8. The CDR3 contains 14 residues. Germline CDR1 DFQATT, CDR2 SNEGSKA (reference sequence). In DNA form, the CDR3 reads TGCAGTGCATTCCCCGGGACAGGGGGCGATGAGCAGTTCTTC. Protein: CSAFPGTGGDEQFF.

In its sample, this clonotype was seen a few times. The genes are TRBV6-2 or TRBV6-3 and TRBJ2-3, with 8 bases fitting TRBD2. V shed 6 bases and J 4 bases; nucleotides not matched to a gene: 6. CDR3 size: 14 residues. The V gene's germline CDR1 is MNHEY and CDR2 SVGEGT. Written as DNA, the CDR3 is TGTGCCAGCAGAAGCGGGAGTATTGCAGATACGCAGTATTTT. Translated, it gives CASRSGSIADTQYF.

The chain carries TRBV28 and TRBJ2-5; 8 nucleotides align to TRBD2. Germline CDR1 is MDHEN and CDR2 is SYDVKM. The CDR3 is made up of 15 amino acids. V lost 3 bases, J lost 1 base, and 4 bases stayed unmatched. As DNA, the CDR3 is TGTGCCAGCAGTTTGCCCGGGGGGGTCCAAGAGACCCAGTACTTC. It codes for CASSLPGGVQETQYF.

This clonotype was seen at least ten times. The chain links TRBV2 to TRBJ2-5; maybe TRBD1 (6 bases). The germline V gene has CDR1 SNHLY and CDR2 FYNNEI. The CDR3 has 13 amino acids. Trimming left V 6 bases short and J 2 bases short, with 10 bases between. Written as DNA, the CDR3 is TGTGCCAGCAGCCAACAGGGTCAAGAGACCCAGTACTTC. Its translation: CASSQQGQETQYF.

The chain carries TRBV28 and TRBJ1-2; 7 bases fit TRBD1. There are 14 residues in the CDR3. The germline V gene encodes CDR1 MDHEN and CDR2 SYDVKM. V shed 6 bases and J 2 bases; nucleotides not matched to a gene: 6. The CDR3 DNA follows: TGTGCCAGCAGAACCACAGGGGCGAACTATGGCTACACCTTC. This encodes CASRTTGANYGYTF.